One and the same sample provided the 21 T cell receptor beta chains below, sequenced in a study of T cell responses to AZD1222 COVID-19 vaccine. Some clones are missing from TCRdb's copy, which holds only in-frame ones; the method was immunoSEQ multiplex PCR. The sample carries under 70,000 clones, approximately 80% recorded once. Material: peripheral blood, obtained 28 days after the second AZD1222 dose. The origin of the receptors is an adult who received the AZD1222 COVID-19 vaccine.

The chain combines TRBV6-4 with TRBJ2-3; 13 positions agree with TRBD2. Trimming removed 1 base from V and 7 bases from J; junction bases left unmatched: 8. The CDR3 sequence is 17 residues long. Germline V CDR1 and CDR2: MRHNA, SNTAGT. The CDR3 is CASSDFAGTSGVHTQYF. DNA for the CDR3: TGTGCCAGCAGTGACTTCGCCGGGACTAGCGGGGTCCATACGCAGTATTTT.

The V and J genes are TRBV20-1 and TRBJ1-2; tentatively, D is TRBD1 (5 bases). Trimming pared 3 bases from V and 14 bases from J, leaving 13 bases between. Germline values: CDR1 DFQATT, CDR2 SNEGSKA (reference sequence). The CDR3 totals 10 residues. The CDR3, as DNA: TGCAGTGCTAGCCCTCCCGCAGGGACCTTC. The encoded protein is CSASPPAGTF.

This clone has only one observation. The rearrangement links TRBV5-1 to TRBJ2-2; TRBD1 matches 7 bases. The CDR3 has 15 residues. CDR1 and CDR2 (germline): SGHRS, YFSETQ. With 2 bases clipped from V and 0 bases from J, the junction kept 1 base outside the gene matches. This CDR3 is CASSLQGPNTGELFF. The CDR3 DNA reads as TGCGCCAGCAGCTTACAGGGGCCGAACACCGGGGAGCTGTTTTTT.

This clone was seen more than once but under ten times. The V and J genes are TRBV23-1 and TRBJ2-7; TRBD1 aligns across 8 bases. TRBV23-1 is classed as an ORF, of uncertain function. CDR3 size: 18 residues. V dropped 4 bases and J dropped 4; count of bases not matched to a gene: 18. The CDR3 protein is CASSPLPDREYLSYEQYF. The CDR3 DNA reads as TGCGCCAGCAGTCCATTACCGGACAGGGAGTATCTGTCTTACGAGCAGTACTTC.

This chain connects TRBV6-1 to TRBJ2-5; 7 nucleotides match TRBD1. Looked up from germline, CDR1 is MNHNS and CDR2 is SASEGT. The V gene end was trimmed by 2 bases and the J gene end by 4 bases; junction bases not matched to a gene: 1. The CDR3 contains 13 residues. Here the CDR3 reads CASSERDRETQYF. CDR3 sequence (DNA): TGTGCCAGCAGTGAAAGGGACAGAGAGACCCAGTACTTC.

This rearrangement joins TRBV9 to TRBJ1-1; no firm D call. In germline, CDR1 is SGDLS, CDR2 YYNGEE. The germline V and J ends were trimmed by 3 bases and 4 bases, with 19 bases remaining between them. CDR3 length: 16 amino acids. The CDR3 is CASSAQNSLVGTEAFF. CDR3 nucleotides: TGTGCCAGCAGCGCCCAGAACAGCCTTGTGGGCACTGAAGCTTTCTTT.

J is TRBJ1-5 and V is TRBV6-1; D unclear. The length of the CDR3 is 13 residues. Trimming cost V 1 base and J 9 bases, with 10 bases left between them. Germline V gene sequence: CDR1 MNHNS, CDR2 SASEGT. The CDR3 loop reads CASSEGGRVPQHF. The CDR3, as DNA: TGTGCCAGCAGTGAAGGAGGGAGGGTGCCCCAGCATTTT.

The chain links TRBV18 to TRBJ1-1; no reliable D call. Germline CDR1 KGHSH, CDR2 LQKENI. The CDR3 has 13 amino acids. The germline V and J ends were trimmed by 1 base and 8 bases, with 11 bases remaining between them. The CDR3 region is CASSPRREGEAFF. The CDR3 nucleotides read TGTGCCAGCTCACCACGGAGGGAGGGCGAAGCTTTCTTT.

The chain links TRBV18 to TRBJ1-5; no definite D call. Germline CDR1 KGHSH, CDR2 LQKENI. The CDR3 is 13 amino acids. Deletions cut 6 bases from V and 5 bases from J, with 11 bases between. CDR3 protein: CASSPSVDQPQHF. CDR3 nucleotide sequence: TGTGCCAGCTCGCCGTCGGTGGATCAGCCCCAGCATTTT.

This chain uses TRBV7-2 with TRBJ2-7, with 7 bases that match TRBD2. The CDR3 contains 15 residues. Unmatched junction bases numbered 12, after V lost 1 base and J lost 9 bases. Germline loops: CDR1 SGHTA, CDR2 FQGNSA. The CDR3 loop reads CASSLVGGSFIGQYF. CDR3 DNA: TGTGCCAGCAGCTTAGTGGGCGGGAGTTTTATTGGGCAGTACTTC.

J is TRBJ1-5 and V is TRBV7-2; D is possibly TRBD1 (5 bases). This CDR3 contains 13 residues. The V end lost 5 bases, the J end lost 4 bases, and 9 bases lay between the germline ends. The germline gives CDR1 SGHTA, CDR2 FQGNSA. The CDR3 is CASSMGQNQPQHF. The CDR3 DNA reads as TGTGCCAGCAGCATGGGGCAGAATCAGCCCCAGCATTTT.

The CDR3 DNA reads TGTGCCAGCCGGAGGGACCGTAATGAAAAACTGTTTTTT. The encoded protein is CASRRDRNEKLFF. The gene calls are TRBV6-5 and TRBJ1-4; possibly TRBD1 for D (5 bases). There are 13 residues in the CDR3. The germline V gene encodes CDR1 MNHEY and CDR2 SVGAGI. Trimming left V 8 bases short and J 4 bases short, with 11 bases between.

This chain connects TRBV5-4 to TRBJ1-1; D remains ambiguous. Trimming pared 4 bases from V and 0 bases from J, leaving 7 bases between. The CDR3 is made up of 13 amino acids. CDR1 is SGHNT and CDR2 is YYREEE in the germline V gene (reference sequence). The CDR3: CASSPAMNTEAFF. In nucleotides, the CDR3 is TGTGCCAGCAGCCCAGCCATGAACACTGAAGCTTTCTTT.

The rearrangement joins TRBV10-2 to TRBJ1-1; D is unclear. This CDR3 has 13 amino acids. Germline V lookup: CDR1 WSHSY, CDR2 SAAADI. V dropped 8 bases and J dropped 4 bases, with 14 bases sitting between them. The CDR3 DNA reads as TGCGCCAGCGTTGGGAACTCCGGCACTGAAGCTTTCTTT. Its translation: CASVGNSGTEAFF.

The chain is built from TRBV29-1 and TRBJ1-2; 7 bases map to TRBD1. Germline assignment: CDR1 SQVTM and CDR2 ANQGSEA. Trimming removed 4 bases from V and 0 bases from J; junction bases left unmatched: 2. The CDR3 is 13 amino acids. CDR3 nucleotide sequence: TGCAGCGTTGGCCAGGGGGCTAACTATGGCTACACCTTC. It is translated as CSVGQGANYGYTF.

This chain joins TRBV5-1 and TRBJ1-1; perhaps TRBD1 as D (6 bases). CDR3 length: 15 amino acids. Trimming cost V 4 bases and J 4 bases, with 17 bases left between them. Germline-derived CDR1 and CDR2 are SGHRS and YFSETQ. The CDR3 bases are TGCGCCAGCAGCGACCCGACAGGACTGGGCACTGAAGCTTTCTTT. Translated, it gives CASSDPTGLGTEAFF.

This clone has a single count. The V gene is TRBV6-1, the J gene TRBJ1-5, with unresolved D. In germline, CDR1 is MNHNS, CDR2 SASEGT. Trimming pared 3 bases from V and 1 base from J, leaving 4 bases between. CDR3 length: 13 residues. CDR3 residues: CASSEFSNQPQHF. In DNA form, the CDR3 reads TGTGCCAGCAGTGAGTTCAGCAATCAGCCCCAGCATTTT.

The J gene is TRBJ2-7, the V gene TRBV18; D is perhaps TRBD2 (6 bases). Germline values: CDR1 KGHSH, CDR2 LQKENI. Trimming took off 2 bases at V and 3 bases at J, with 14 bases between the two ends. This CDR3 region has 15 residues. This chain's CDR3 is CASSPVGTQVYEQYF. Here the CDR3 DNA reads TGTGCCAGCTCACCAGTAGGGACTCAAGTCTACGAGCAGTACTTC.

The chain couples TRBV19 to TRBJ1-2; D unclear. Deletions cut 7 bases from V and 1 base from J, with 7 bases between. The CDR3 is 12 residues long. Germline V gene data show CDR1 as LNHDA and CDR2 as SQIVND (reference sequence). CDR3 nucleotides: TGTGCCAGTAAAGTTGGTAACTATGGCTACACCTTC. Its protein product is CASKVGNYGYTF.

The rearrangement uses TRBV27 and TRBJ2-6, with 7 bases aligning to TRBD1. The CDR3 runs to 17 residues. J was trimmed by 3 bases and V by 8 bases; bases with no gene match: 13. CDR1 is MNHEY and CDR2 is SMNVEV in the germline V gene (reference sequence). The CDR3 loop reads CASGTGAPRVGANVLTF. CDR3 nucleotide sequence: TGTGCCAGCGGTACAGGGGCCCCCCGGGTTGGGGCCAACGTCCTGACTTTC.

The chain is built from TRBV29-1 and TRBJ1-1, with a weak D call TRBD1 (5 bases). Germline CDR1 reads SQVTM; CDR2 reads ANQGSEA. With 1 base removed from V and 4 bases from J, the gap between germline ends came to 7 bases. The CDR3 extends over 12 amino acids. CDR3 amino acids: CSVEGGGTEAFF. CDR3 sequence (DNA): TGCAGCGTTGAAGGGGGCGGCACTGAAGCTTTCTTT.